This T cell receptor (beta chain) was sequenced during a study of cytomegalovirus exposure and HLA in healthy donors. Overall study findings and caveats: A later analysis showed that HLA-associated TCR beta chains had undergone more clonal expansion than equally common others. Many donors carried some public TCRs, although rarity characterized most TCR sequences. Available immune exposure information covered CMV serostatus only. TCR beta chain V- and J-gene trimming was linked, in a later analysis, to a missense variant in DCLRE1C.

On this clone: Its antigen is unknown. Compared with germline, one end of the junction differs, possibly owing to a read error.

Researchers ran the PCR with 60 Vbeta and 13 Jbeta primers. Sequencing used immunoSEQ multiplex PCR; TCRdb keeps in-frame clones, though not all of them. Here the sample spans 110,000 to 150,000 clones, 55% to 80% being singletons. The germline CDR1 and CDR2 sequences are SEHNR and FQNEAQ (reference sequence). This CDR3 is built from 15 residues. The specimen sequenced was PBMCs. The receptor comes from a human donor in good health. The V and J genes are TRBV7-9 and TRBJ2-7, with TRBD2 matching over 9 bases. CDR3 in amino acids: CSSTPRAGGPDEQYF. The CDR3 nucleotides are TGTTCCAGCACCCCGCGGGCGGGAGGGCCCGACGAGCAGTACTTC.